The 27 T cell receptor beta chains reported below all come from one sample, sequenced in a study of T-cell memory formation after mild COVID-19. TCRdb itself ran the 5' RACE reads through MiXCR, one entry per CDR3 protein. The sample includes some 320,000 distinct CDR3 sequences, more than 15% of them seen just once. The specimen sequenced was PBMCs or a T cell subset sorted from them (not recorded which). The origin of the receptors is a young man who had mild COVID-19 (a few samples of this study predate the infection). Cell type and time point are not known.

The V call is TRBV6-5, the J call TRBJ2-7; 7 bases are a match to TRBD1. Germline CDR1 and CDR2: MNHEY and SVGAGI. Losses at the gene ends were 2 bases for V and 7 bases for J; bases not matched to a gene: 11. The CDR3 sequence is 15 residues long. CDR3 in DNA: TGTGCCAGCAGTTACCTGGCAGGGGGTTCCGGGGAGCAGTACTTC. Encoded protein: CASSYLAGGSGEQYF.

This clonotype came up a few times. For the CDR3, the DNA is TGTGCCAGCAGCTTAGCGCTTTCGGACAGGGGAGTCCCAGATACGCAGTATTTT. This codes for CASSLALSDRGVPDTQYF. J is TRBJ2-3 and V is TRBV7-6, with 9 bases identical to TRBD1. CDR1 and CDR2 (germline): SGHVS, FNYEAQ. The CDR3 is 18 residues long. Trimming took 0 bases from V and 4 from J; bases not matched to a gene: 11.

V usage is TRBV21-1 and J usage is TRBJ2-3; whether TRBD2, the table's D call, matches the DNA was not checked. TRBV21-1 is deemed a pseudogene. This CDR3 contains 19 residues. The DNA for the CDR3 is TGTGCCAGCAGCTGCGGACTAGCGGGGGGGCCGTTTGGCACAGATACGCAGTATTTT. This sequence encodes CASSCGLAGGPFGTDTQYF.

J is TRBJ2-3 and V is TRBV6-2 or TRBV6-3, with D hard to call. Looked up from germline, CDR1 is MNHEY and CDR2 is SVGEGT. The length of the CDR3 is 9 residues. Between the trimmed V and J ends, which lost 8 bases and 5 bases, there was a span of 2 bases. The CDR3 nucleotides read TGTGCCAGCGGAGATACGCAGTATTTT. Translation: CASGDTQYF.

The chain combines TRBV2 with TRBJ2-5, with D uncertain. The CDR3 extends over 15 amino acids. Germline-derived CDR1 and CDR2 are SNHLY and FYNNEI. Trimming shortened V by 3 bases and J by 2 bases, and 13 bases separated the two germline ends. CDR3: CASSEQDGSQETQYF. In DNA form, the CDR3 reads TGTGCCAGCAGTGAGCAGGACGGATCGCAAGAGACCCAGTACTTC.

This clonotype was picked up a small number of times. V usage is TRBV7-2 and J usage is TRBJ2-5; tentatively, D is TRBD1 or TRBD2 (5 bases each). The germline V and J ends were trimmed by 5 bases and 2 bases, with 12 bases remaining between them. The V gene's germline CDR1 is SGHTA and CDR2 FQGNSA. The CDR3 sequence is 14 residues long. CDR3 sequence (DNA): TGTGCCAGCAGCACCAGGGACCGACAAGAGACCCAGTACTTC. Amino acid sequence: CASSTRDRQETQYF.

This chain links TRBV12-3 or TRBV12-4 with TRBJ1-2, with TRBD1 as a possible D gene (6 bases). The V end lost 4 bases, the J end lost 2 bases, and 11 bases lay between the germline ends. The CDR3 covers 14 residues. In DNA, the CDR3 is TGTGCCAGCAGTTCGAACAGGGAGAACTATGGCTACACCTTC. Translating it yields CASSSNRENYGYTF.

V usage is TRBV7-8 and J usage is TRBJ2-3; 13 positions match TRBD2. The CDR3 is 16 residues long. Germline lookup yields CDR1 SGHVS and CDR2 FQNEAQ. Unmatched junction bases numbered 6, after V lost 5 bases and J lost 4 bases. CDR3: CASSPETSGGPDTQYF. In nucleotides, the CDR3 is TGTGCCAGCAGCCCCGAGACTAGCGGGGGGCCAGATACGCAGTATTTT.

CDR3: CASSEEGGSSYNEQFF. CDR3 coding DNA: TGTGCCAGCAGTGAGGAGGGGGGTAGCTCCTACAATGAGCAGTTCTTC. This chain links TRBV2 with TRBJ2-1; D tentatively reads TRBD1 or TRBD2 (6 bases each). Trimming pared 3 bases from V and 0 bases from J, leaving 12 bases between. Germline CDR1 SNHLY, CDR2 FYNNEI. CDR3 length equals 16 residues. The full variable domain, rest sourced from reference TRBV2 and TRBJ2-1, is EPEVTQTPSHQVTQMGQEVILRCVPISNHLYFYWYRQILGQKVEFLVSFYNNEISEKSEIFDDQFSVERPDGSNFTLKIRSTKLEDSAMYFCASSEEGGSSYNEQFFGPGTRLTVL.

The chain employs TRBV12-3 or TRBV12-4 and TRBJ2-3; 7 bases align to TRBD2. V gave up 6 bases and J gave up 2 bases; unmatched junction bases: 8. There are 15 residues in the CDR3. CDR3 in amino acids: CASSLNGGTTDTQYF. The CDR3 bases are TGTGCCAGCAGCTTAAACGGGGGGACCACAGATACGCAGTATTTT.

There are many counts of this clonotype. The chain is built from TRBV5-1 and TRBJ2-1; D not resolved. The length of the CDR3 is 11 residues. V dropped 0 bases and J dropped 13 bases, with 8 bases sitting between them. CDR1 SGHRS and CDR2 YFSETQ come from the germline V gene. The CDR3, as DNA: TGCGCCAGCAGCTTGGCGACTGTTCAGTTCTTC. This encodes CASSLATVQFF.

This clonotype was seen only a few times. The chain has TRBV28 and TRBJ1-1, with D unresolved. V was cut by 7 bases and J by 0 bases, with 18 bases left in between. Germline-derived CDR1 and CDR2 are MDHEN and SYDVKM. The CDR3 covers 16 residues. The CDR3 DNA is TGTGCCAGCATAACTAGCCAGGTAGAATTGAACACTGAAGCTTTCTTT. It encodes CASITSQVELNTEAFF.

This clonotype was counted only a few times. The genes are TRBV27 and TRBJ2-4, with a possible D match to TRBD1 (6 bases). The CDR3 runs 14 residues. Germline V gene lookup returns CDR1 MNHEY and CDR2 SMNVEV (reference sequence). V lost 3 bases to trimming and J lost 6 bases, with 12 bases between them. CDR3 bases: TGTGCCAGCAGTTTGAACAGGGCTCCAAACATTCAGTACTTC. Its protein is CASSLNRAPNIQYF.

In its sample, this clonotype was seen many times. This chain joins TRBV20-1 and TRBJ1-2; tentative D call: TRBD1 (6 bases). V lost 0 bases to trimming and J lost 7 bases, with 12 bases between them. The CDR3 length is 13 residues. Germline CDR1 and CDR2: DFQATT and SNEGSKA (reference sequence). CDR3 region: CSARDGTSGGYTF. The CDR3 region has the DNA TGCAGTGCTAGAGATGGGACATCGGGTGGCTACACCTTC.

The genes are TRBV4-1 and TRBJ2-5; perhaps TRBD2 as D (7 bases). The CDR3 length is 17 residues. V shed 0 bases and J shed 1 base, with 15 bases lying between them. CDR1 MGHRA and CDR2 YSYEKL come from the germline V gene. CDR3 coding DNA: TGCGCCAGCAGCCAAGATCCGGGGGGCGGGGCCCAAGAGACCCAGTACTTC. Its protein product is CASSQDPGGGAQETQYF.

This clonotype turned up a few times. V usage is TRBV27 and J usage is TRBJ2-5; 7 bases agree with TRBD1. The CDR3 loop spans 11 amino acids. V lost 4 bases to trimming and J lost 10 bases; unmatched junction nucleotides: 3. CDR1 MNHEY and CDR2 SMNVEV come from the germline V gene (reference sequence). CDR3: CASSWGQIQYF. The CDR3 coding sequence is TGTGCCAGCAGTTGGGGACAGATCCAGTACTTC.

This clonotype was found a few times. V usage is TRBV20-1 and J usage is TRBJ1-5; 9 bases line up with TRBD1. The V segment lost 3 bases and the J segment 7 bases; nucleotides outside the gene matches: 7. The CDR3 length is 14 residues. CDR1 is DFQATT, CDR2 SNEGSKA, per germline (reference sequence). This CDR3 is CSASGDRDTQPQHF. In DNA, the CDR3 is TGCAGTGCTAGTGGGGACAGGGATACCCAGCCCCAGCATTTT.

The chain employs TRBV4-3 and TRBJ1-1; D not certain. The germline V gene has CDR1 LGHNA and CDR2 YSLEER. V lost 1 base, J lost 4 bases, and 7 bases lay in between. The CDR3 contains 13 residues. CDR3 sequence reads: CASSQALPTEAFF. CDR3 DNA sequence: TGCGCCAGCAGCCAAGCCCTCCCCACTGAAGCTTTCTTT.

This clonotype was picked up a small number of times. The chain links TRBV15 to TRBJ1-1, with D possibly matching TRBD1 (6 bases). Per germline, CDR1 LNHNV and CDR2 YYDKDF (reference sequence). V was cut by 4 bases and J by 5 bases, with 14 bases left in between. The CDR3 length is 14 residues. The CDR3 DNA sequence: TGTGCCACCAGCACCACAGTCAGGGGTACTGAAGCTTTCTTT. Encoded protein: CATSTTVRGTEAFF.

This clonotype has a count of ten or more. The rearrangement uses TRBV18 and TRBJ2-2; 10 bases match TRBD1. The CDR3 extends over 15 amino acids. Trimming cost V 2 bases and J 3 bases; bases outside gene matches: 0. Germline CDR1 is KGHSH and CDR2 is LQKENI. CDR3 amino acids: CASSPGTGDTGELFF. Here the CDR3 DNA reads TGTGCCAGCTCACCAGGGACAGGGGACACCGGGGAGCTGTTTTTT.

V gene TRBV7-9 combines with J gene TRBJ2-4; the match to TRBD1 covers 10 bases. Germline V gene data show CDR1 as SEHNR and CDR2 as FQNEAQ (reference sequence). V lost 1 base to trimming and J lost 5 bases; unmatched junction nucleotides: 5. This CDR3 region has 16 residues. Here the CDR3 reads CASSLDYGTGENIQYF. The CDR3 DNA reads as TGTGCCAGCAGCTTAGATTACGGGACAGGGGAAAACATTCAGTACTTC. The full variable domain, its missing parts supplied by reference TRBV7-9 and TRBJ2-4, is DTGVSQNPRHKITKRGQNVTFRCDPISEHNRLYWYRQTLGQGPEFLTYFQNEAQLEKSRLLSDRFSAERPKGSFSTLEIQRTEQGDSAMYLCASSLDYGTGENIQYFGAGTRLSVL.

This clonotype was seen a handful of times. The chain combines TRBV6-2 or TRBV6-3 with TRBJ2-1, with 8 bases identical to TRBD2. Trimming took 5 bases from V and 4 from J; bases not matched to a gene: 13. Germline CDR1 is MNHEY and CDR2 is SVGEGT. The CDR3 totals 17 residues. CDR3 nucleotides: TGTGCCAGCAGTGACGGGGGGGCGGCCCGCCATTACAATGAGCAGTTCTTC. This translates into CASSDGGAARHYNEQFF.

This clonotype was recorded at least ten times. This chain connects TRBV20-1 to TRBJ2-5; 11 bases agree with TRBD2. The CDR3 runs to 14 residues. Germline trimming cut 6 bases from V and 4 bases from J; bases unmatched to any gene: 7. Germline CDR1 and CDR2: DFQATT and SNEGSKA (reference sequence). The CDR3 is CSADSGGAVETQYF. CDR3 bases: TGCAGTGCCGATAGCGGGGGGGCAGTAGAGACCCAGTACTTC.

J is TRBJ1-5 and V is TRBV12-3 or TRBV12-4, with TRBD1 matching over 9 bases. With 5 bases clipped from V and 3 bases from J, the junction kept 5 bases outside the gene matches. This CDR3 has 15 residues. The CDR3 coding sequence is TGTGCCAGCAGTCCGAGGGACAGGGACAATCAGCCCCAGCATTTT. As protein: CASSPRDRDNQPQHF.

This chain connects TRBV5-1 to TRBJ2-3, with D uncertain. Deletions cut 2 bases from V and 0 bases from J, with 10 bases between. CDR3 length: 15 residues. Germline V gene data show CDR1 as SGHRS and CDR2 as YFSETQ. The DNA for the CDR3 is TGCGCCAGCAGCTTCGGAGCACGAAGCACAGATACGCAGTATTTT. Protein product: CASSFGARSTDTQYF.

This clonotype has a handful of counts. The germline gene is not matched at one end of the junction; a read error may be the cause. The CDR3 protein is CASTLAGNEQYF. The CDR3 coding sequence is TGTGCCAGCACCTTAGCGGGGAACGAGCAGTACTTC. V gene TRBV7-9 combines with J gene TRBJ2-7; 8 nucleotides agree with TRBD2. Germline V gene lookup returns CDR1 SEHNR and CDR2 FQNEAQ (reference sequence). The CDR3 loop spans 12 amino acids.

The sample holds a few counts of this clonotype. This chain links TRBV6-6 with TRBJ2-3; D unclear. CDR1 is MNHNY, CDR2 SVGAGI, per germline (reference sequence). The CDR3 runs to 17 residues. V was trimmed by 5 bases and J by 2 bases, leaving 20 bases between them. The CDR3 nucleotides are TGTGCCAGCAGTCGGTCCCGCACAGAGAAATCCACAGATACGCAGTATTTT. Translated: CASSRSRTEKSTDTQYF.